This entry features one TCR beta chain sequence. Antigen unknown. Trimming shortened V by 3 bases and J by 10 bases, and 11 bases separated the two germline ends. Germline CDR1 is SGHRS and CDR2 is YFSETQ. This CDR3 has 12 amino acids. Of the isolated RNA, all was reverse transcribed, and so the sequenced material was expressed TCRB transcripts. Assay: immunoSEQ multiplex PCR; the TCRdb copy retains only in-frame clones and omits some. This sample has roughly 340,000 clones, with roughly 13% found just once. Each sorted fraction was over 98% pure. The data belong to a study of beta chain features in type 1 diabetes. General observations from the study: When Type 1 diabetes patients were examined, their TCRB CDR3s proved moderately but significantly shorter in all four CD4+ subsets. It was possible that PCR favored shorter templates, equally so in patients and controls. Type 1 diabetes patients showed fewer insertions and more deletions at VDJ junctions.

This clonotype originated in a woman under 30 with type 1 diabetes. Sequencing was performed on naive CD4+ T cells from blood. The chain combines TRBV5-1 with TRBJ2-1; possibly TRBD2 for D (5 bases). The CDR3 DNA is TGCGCCAGCAGCTCCTCTAGCTTGGAGCAGTTCTTC. Its protein product is CASSSSSLEQFF.